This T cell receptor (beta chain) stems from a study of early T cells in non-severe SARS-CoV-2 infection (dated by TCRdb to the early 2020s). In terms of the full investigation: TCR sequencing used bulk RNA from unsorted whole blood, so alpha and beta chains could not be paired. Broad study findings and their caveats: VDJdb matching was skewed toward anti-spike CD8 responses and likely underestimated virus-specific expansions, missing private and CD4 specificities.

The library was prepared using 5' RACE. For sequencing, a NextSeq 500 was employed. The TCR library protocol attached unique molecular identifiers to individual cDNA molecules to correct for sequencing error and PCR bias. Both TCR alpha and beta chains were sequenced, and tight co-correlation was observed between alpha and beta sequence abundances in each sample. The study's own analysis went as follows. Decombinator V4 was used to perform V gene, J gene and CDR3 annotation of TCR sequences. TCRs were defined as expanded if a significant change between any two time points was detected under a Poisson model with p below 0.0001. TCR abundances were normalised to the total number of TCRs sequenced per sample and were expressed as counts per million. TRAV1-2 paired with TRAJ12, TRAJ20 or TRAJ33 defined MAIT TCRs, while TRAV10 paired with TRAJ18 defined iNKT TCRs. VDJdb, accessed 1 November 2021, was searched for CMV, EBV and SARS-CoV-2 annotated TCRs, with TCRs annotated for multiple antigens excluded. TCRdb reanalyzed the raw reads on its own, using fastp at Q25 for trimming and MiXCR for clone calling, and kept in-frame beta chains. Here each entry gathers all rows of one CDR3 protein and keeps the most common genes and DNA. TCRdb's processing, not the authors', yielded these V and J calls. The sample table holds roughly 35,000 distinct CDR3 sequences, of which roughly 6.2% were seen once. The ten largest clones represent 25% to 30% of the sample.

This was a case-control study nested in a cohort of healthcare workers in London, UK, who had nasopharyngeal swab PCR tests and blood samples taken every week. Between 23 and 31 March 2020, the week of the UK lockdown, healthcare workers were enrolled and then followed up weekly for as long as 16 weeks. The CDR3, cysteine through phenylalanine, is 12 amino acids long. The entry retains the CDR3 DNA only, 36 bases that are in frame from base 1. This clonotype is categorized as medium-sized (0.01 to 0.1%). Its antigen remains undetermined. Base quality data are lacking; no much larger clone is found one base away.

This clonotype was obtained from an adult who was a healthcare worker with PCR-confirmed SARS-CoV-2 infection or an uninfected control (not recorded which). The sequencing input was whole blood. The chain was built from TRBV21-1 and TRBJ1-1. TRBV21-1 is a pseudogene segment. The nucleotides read TGTGCCAGCAGCAAAGTGAACACTGAAGCTTTCTTT. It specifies CASSKVNTEAFF.